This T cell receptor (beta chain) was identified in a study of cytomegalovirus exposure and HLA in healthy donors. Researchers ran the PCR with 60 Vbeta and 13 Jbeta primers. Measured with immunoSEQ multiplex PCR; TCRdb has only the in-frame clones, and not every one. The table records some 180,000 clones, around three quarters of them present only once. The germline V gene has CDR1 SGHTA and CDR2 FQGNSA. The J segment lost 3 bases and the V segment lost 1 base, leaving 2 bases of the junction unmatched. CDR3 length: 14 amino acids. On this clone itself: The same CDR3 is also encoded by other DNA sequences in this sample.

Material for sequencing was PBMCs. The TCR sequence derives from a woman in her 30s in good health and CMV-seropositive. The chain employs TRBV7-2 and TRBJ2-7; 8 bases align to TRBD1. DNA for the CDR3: TGTGCCAGCAGCTTAGGACAGGGGCTCTACGAGCAGTACTTC. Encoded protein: CASSLGQGLYEQYF. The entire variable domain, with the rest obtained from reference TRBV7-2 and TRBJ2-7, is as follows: GAGVSQSPSNKVTEKGKDVELRCDPISGHTALYWYRQSLGQGLEFLIYFQGNSAPDKSGLPSDRFSAERTGGSVSTLTIQRTQQEDSAVYLCASSLGQGLYEQYFGPGTRLTVT.